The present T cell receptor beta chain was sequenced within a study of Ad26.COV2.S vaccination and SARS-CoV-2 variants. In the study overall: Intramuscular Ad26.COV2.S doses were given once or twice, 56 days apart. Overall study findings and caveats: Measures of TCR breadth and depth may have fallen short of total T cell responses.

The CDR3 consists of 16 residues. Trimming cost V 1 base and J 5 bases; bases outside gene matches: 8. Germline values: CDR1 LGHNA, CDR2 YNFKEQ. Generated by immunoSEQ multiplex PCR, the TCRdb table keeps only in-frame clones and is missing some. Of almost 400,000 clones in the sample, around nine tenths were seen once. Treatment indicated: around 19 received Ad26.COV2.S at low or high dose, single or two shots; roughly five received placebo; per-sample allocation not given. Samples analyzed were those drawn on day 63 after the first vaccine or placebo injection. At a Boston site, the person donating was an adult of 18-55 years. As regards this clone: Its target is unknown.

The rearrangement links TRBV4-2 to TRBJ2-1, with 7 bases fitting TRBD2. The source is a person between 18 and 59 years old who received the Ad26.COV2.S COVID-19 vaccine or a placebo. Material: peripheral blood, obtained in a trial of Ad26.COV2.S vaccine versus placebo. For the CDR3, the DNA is TGTGCCAGCAGCCAAGGGGGGAGGGCGATCGACAATGAGCAGTTCTTC. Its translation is CASSQGGRAIDNEQFF.